This T cell receptor beta chain was obtained from a study of shared clonotypes between healthy human individuals. Study outcomes and limitations: Sequencing of the sorted subsets was shown by rarefaction to be incomplete despite large depth.

Some clones are missing from TCRdb's copy, which holds only in-frame ones; the method was immunoSEQ multiplex PCR. Altogether some 2.3 million clones are present, about 92% being singletons, with the ten largest covering approximately 0.4%. About this clone itself: Its specificity is not known.

The CDR3 extends over 14 amino acids. Sequencing used naive CD4+ T cells from PBMCs. Subset specified: CD45RA+ positively selected. This TCR was recovered from a man aged 18-30 years in good health. Some clones in this sample may be carry-over from other donors' samples. V is TRBV21-1 and J is TRBJ2-3; the table calls TRBD2, which could not be checked here. TRBV21-1 is a listed pseudogene. The CDR3 is CASTLSGRADTQYF. In DNA form, the CDR3 reads TGTGCCAGCACCCTTAGCGGGAGGGCAGATACGCAGTATTTT.